This TCR beta chain was identified in a study of cytomegalovirus exposure and HLA in healthy donors. Findings and limits, study-wide: The dataset shows that most TCR sequences were rare, while some public TCRs occurred in many donors. Reportedly, HLA-A and HLA-B alleles of most subjects were accurately predicted from TCR beta. Some highly shared sequence variants likely arose as a pipeline artifact.

This clone was seen a few times. The antigen is not known. V gave up 4 bases and J gave up 6 bases; unmatched junction bases: 5. Germline V gives CDR1 MDHEN, CDR2 SYDVKM. This CDR3 spans 15 amino acids. PCR was performed using 60 Vbeta and 13 Jbeta primers. Clones were sequenced by immunoSEQ multiplex PCR, and TCRdb holds only the in-frame ones, with some missing. The sample has approximately 90,000 clones; about 74% are singletons. The chain links TRBV28 to TRBJ2-1; 11 bases are a match to TRBD2. The sequence was obtained from a woman between 45 and 60 years old in good health and CMV-seropositive. The sequenced material came from PBMCs. The CDR3 coding sequence is TGTGCCAGCAGTTGGAGTAGCGGGAGGGTCAATGAGCAGTTCTTC. This encodes CASSWSSGRVNEQFF.